Presented here are 30 T cell receptor delta chains from one specimen sequenced in a study of DNA immune sequencing with unique molecular identifiers. A 32-plex genomic DNA assay used primers for all 8 TRDV and 4 TRDJ genes. The library had 12-nucleotide UMIs introduced over about 3 barcoding cycles, then a second adapter PCR. TCRdb reran clone calling via CATT on the multiplex PCR reads. Here the sample spans about 2,000 delta-chain clones, under 8% being singletons. Material for sequencing was gamma-delta T cells from buffy coat blood. The source is a human donor in good health.

This clone is deemed medium-sized (0.01 to 0.1%). V and J are TRDV3 and TRDJ1, with 9 bases lining up with TRDD2. In germline, CDR1 is TVYSNPD, CDR2 GDNSRS (reference sequence). The CDR3 has 13 amino acids. Trimming took 0 bases from V and 8 from J; bases not matched to a gene: 7. CDR3 nucleotides: TGTGCCTTTAGCCCGTCCTTCCTACAGAAACTCATCTTT. It translates to CAFSPSFLQKLIF.

This clone counts as medium-sized. The rearrangement links TRDV2 to TRDJ1, with 10 nucleotides matching TRDD3. The length of the CDR3 is 14 residues. Germline assignment: CDR1 GEAIGNYY and CDR2 EKD. Trimming took 4 bases from V and 4 from J; bases not matched to a gene: 5. This CDR3 is CACDPLGDRDKLIF. The CDR3 DNA is TGTGCCTGTGATCCACTGGGGGATCGCGATAAACTCATCTTT.

Of note for this clone: The TCRdb protein, from a much larger clone, departs from this DNA's translation at residue 29, likely by read error; the protein shown derives from the DNA. For the V gene the call is TRDV1; the J gene has no call; TRDD3 is the table's D call, not checked against the DNA. The germline V gene encodes CDR1 TSWWSYY and CDR2 QGS. This CDR3 comprises 30 residues. CDR3 DNA: TGTGCTCTTGGGGAACAAGGGCCCTCGCCTTCCTATCCGTGGAAGGGCTATTGGGGGTTCACGCCCACATACACCGATAAACTCACCTTT. It specifies CALGEQGPSPSYPWKGYWGFTPTYTDKLTF.

Note on this clone: TCRdb pairs this DNA with a much larger clone's protein that differs at residue 5, likely a read error; the protein shown was translated from the DNA. V and J are TRDV2 and TRDJ1; 7 nucleotides agree with TRDD3. J gave up 4 bases and V 3 bases, and 10 bases lay outside the gene matches. The CDR3 is 15 amino acids. Per the germline V gene, CDR1 is GEAIGNYY and CDR2 is EKD. CDR3 DNA: TGTGCCTGTGACGTATTGATGGGGGAAGGCGATAAACTCATCTTT. Translation: CACDVLMGEGDKLIF.

This clone was detected ten times or more. TCRdb's entry gives the protein of a much larger clone, which mismatches this DNA's translation at residue 9, likely from a read error; the protein reported here is translated from the DNA. The genes are TRDV1 and TRDJ1, with TRDD3 identical over 9 bases. TCRdb is silent on the J gene; assignment here came from matching the DNA to germline. Trimming at V came to 4 bases and at J to 0 bases, leaving 30 bases not matched to a gene. From germline, CDR1 is TSWWSYY and CDR2 QGS. CDR3 size: 24 residues. This CDR3 reads CALGVSPLDPGDTSTPPYTDKLIF. The CDR3 nucleotides read TGTGCTCTTGGGGTGTCCCCCCTTGACCCTGGGGATACGAGTACCCCTCCGTACACCGATAAACTCATCTTT.

This clone came up a few times. Only one base separates this from a far larger clonotype, so it likely reflects a read error. This sample includes further DNA sequences coding for the same CDR3. This chain uses TRDV2 with TRDJ1; 7 positions match TRDD3. Germline V gene data show CDR1 as GEAIGNYY and CDR2 as EKD. Trimming at V came to 1 base and at J to 1 base, leaving 11 bases not matched to a gene. This CDR3 has 17 residues. As DNA, the CDR3 is TGTGCCTGTGACACTGTAAGCCGTGGGGGAAGCACCGATAAACTCATCTTT. This sequence encodes CACDTVSRGGSTDKLIF.

About this clone: The TCRdb protein, from a much larger clone, departs from this DNA's translation at residue 18, likely by read error; the protein shown derives from the DNA. No V gene call is available, although the J gene is TRDJ3; the D call TRDD3 from the table was never checked on the DNA. The CDR3 has 20 residues. CDR3 loop: CACDTVWGTSRSWDTRQKFF. CDR3 DNA: TGTGCCTGTGACACCGTCTGGGGCACCTCGAGGTCCTGGGACACCCGACAGAAGTTTTTC.

This clone was counted a few times. A far larger clone is just one base off, so this is likely a read error. Other DNA variants within this sample encode the same CDR3. This sequence joins TRDV1 and TRDJ1; 13 positions agree with TRDD3. Here the J gene was assigned by germline matching of the DNA, as TCRdb has none. CDR3 length: 26 amino acids. Trimming cost V 3 bases and J 4 bases; bases outside gene matches: 35. The germline CDR1 and CDR2 sequences are TSWWSYY and QGS. CDR3: CALGESAPYHPPHWGIRGIPLDKLIF. CDR3 sequence (DNA): TGTGCTCTTGGGGAGTCGGCCCCCTACCACCCCCCTCACTGGGGGATACGCGGCATACCTCTCGATAAACTCATCTTT.

Points on this clone: It is likely a read error: a sequence one base away is far more abundant. Other DNA sequences within the sample encode an identical CDR3. The CDR3 bases are TGTGCCTGTGACACCGTAGGGTTACTGGGGGACCTCACTGATAAACTCATCTTT. Translation gives CACDTVGLLGDLTDKLIF. The chain carries TRDV2 and TRDJ1; 9 bases line up with TRDD3. The J segment lost 5 bases and the V segment lost 0 bases, leaving 15 bases of the junction unmatched. Germline assignment: CDR1 GEAIGNYY and CDR2 EKD. The CDR3 covers 18 residues.

This clone was counted only a few times. This is likely an artifact of a read error, given a far larger clone one base away. This sequence joins TRDV2 and TRDJ2, with 11 bases lining up with TRDD3. Looked up from germline, CDR1 is GEAIGNYY and CDR2 is EKD. The CDR3 covers 19 residues. CDR3 sequence: CACNTVSPAGGYRTAQLFF. The CDR3 DNA is TGTGCCTGTAACACGGTCTCGCCGGCTGGGGGATACCGTACAGCACAACTCTTCTTT.

This clone appeared a few times. A far larger clone lies a single base away; this is likely a read error. The chain employs TRDV2 and TRDJ1, with TRDD3 matching 12 bases. The CDR3 is 19 residues long. Germline CDR1 and CDR2: GEAIGNYY and EKD. After removal of 3 bases from V and 2 bases from J, the junction contained 15 bases not matched to a gene. The CDR3 here is CACDAVRSGGYGETDKLIF. The CDR3, as DNA: TGTGCCTGTGACGCCGTCAGATCTGGGGGATACGGTGAAACCGATAAACTCATCTTT.

This clone was observed a few times. TCRdb's protein, taken from a much larger clone, differs from this DNA's translation at residue 7, likely owing to a read error; the protein displayed comes from the DNA. The chain has TRDV1 and TRDJ1; 13 nucleotides agree with TRDD3. No J segment appears in TCRdb, so it was assigned here by matching the sequence to germline. V shed 2 bases, J shed 4 bases, and the junction held 34 bases outside the gene matches. CDR1 is TSWWSYY and CDR2 is QGS in the germline V gene. This CDR3 spans 26 amino acids. This chain's CDR3 is CALGESDPYHPPHWGIRGIPLDKLIF. CDR3 nucleotides: TGTGCTCTTGGGGAATCGGACCCCTACCACCCCCCTCACTGGGGGATACGCGGCATACCTCTCGATAAACTCATCTTT.

There are many counts of this clone. The mismatch at residue 9 between this DNA's translation and the TCRdb protein of a much larger clone likely reflects a read error; the protein shown is translated from the DNA. V and J are TRDV1 and TRDJ1; 13 bases agree with TRDD3. The J gene, not given by TCRdb, was assigned here from a germline match of the nucleotide sequence. J lost 4 bases, V lost 2 bases, and 34 bases had no gene match. The V gene's germline CDR1 is TSWWSYY and CDR2 QGS. The CDR3 length is 26 residues. The DNA of the CDR3 is TGTGCTCTTGGGGAATCGGCCCCCTTCCACCCCCCTCACTGGGGGATACGCGGCATACCTCTCGATAAACTCATCTTT. Translating it yields CALGESAPFHPPHWGIRGIPLDKLIF.

As for this clone: This likely reflects a read error, since a far larger clone is one base away. The same CDR3 also results from other DNA sequences found in this sample. The chain employs TRDV3 and TRDJ1; 9 nucleotides align to TRDD3. V lost 2 bases, J lost 0 bases, and 10 bases stayed unmatched. The length of the CDR3 is 16 residues. Germline CDR1 is TVYSNPD and CDR2 is GDNSRS (reference sequence). For the CDR3, the DNA is TGTGCCTTTGATCTGGGGGATCCAGACTACACCGATAAACTCATCTTT. It encodes CAFDLGDPDYTDKLIF.

The table lists this clone with a few counts. The chain is built from TRDV2 and TRDJ1, with 9 nucleotides matching TRDD3. Looked up from germline, CDR1 is GEAIGNYY and CDR2 is EKD. Trimming at V came to 3 bases and at J to 0 bases, leaving 13 bases not matched to a gene. There are 18 residues in the CDR3. The CDR3 here is CACDPLRTGGRYTDKLIF. CDR3 nucleotide sequence: TGTGCCTGTGACCCCCTTCGCACTGGGGGAAGGTACACCGATAAACTCATCTTT.

This clone was found a few times. A far larger clone is just one base off, so this is likely a read error. This chain connects TRDV2 to TRDJ1, with 9 bases aligning to TRDD3. The germline V gene has CDR1 GEAIGNYY and CDR2 EKD. There are 19 residues in the CDR3. Germline trimming cut 0 bases from V and 4 bases from J; bases unmatched to any gene: 17. The CDR3 spells CACDTLFTAGGYKGDKLIF. The CDR3, as DNA: TGTGCCTGTGACACCCTGTTTACTGCCGGGGGATACAAAGGCGATAAACTCATCTTT.

This clone was recorded a few times. A far larger clone is one nucleotide away, so this likely arose from a read error. This rearrangement joins TRDV2 to TRDJ1; D might be TRDD2 or TRDD3, each matching 6 bases. Trimming removed 4 bases from V and 1 base from J, with 27 bases in between. The germline V gene encodes CDR1 GEAIGNYY and CDR2 EKD. This CDR3 comprises 19 residues. CDR3 DNA sequence: TGTGCCTGTGAAAGCCCTCCTACGGAGAGTGGGATAACCACCGATAAACTCATCTTT. Protein product: CACESPPTESGITTDKLIF.

The chain couples TRDV1 to TRDJ4, with TRDD3 matching over 12 bases. Germline matching of the DNA provided the J gene here, since TCRdb leaves it blank. After removal of 4 bases from V and 0 bases from J, the junction contained 30 bases not matched to a gene. From germline, CDR1 is TSWWSYY and CDR2 QGS. This CDR3 spans 24 amino acids. The CDR3 loop is CALGGGNPSVLLGDTGSGARPLIF. Here the CDR3 DNA reads TGTGCTCTTGGGGGCGGGAACCCGTCGGTGCTCCTGGGGGATACGGGGAGTGGGGCCAGACCCCTGATCTTT.

This rearrangement joins TRDV1 to TRDJ3, with 12 bases matching TRDD3. The CDR3 is 20 amino acids. Trimming cost V 4 bases and J 2 bases; bases outside gene matches: 9. The germline gives CDR1 TSWWSYY, CDR2 QGS. In nucleotides, the CDR3 is TGTGCTCTTGGGGTAGACTGGGGGATACTTAGTCCCTGGGACACCCGACAGATGTTTTTC. Translating gives CALGVDWGILSPWDTRQMFF.

Remarks on this clone: A read error is the likely source, as a far larger clone sits one nucleotide away. Other DNA variants within this sample encode the same CDR3. This chain connects TRDV2 to TRDJ1; possibly TRDD2 for D (5 bases). Germline V gives CDR1 GEAIGNYY, CDR2 EKD. This CDR3 spans 16 amino acids. V lost 0 bases to trimming and J lost 2 bases, with 15 bases between them. The CDR3 here is CACDTAEPTHTDKLIF. The CDR3 DNA follows: TGTGCCTGTGACACCGCCGAGCCTACTCATACCGATAAACTCATCTTT.

This clone was seen more than once but under ten times. This sequence is one base from a far larger clone and is likely a read error. The sample holds other DNA sequences that translate to the same CDR3. The chain has TRDV1 and TRDJ1; TRDD3 aligns across 9 bases. The J gene is absent in TCRdb and was assigned here via DNA matching to germline. There are 24 residues in the CDR3. V shed 4 bases, J shed 2 bases, and the junction held 32 bases outside the gene matches. Germline V gives CDR1 TSWWSYY, CDR2 QGS. The CDR3 DNA reads as TGTGCTCTTGGGGTGTCCCCCCTTGGCCCTGGGGATACGAGTACCCCTCCGTATACCGATAAACTCATCTTT. It specifies CALGVSPLGPGDTSTPPYTDKLIF.

This clone was observed a few times. A far bigger clonotype differs at one base, so this is likely a read error. Other nucleotide sequences in the sample specify the same CDR3. The chain links TRDV2 to TRDJ1; perhaps TRDD3 as D (5 bases). Germline V gene sequence: CDR1 GEAIGNYY, CDR2 EKD. CDR3 size: 15 residues. CDR3 sequence (DNA): TGTGCCTGCGACACCGCTGGGTCCCCGAGGGATAAACTCATCTTT. It yields the protein CACDTAGSPRDKLIF.

The table lists this clone with a few counts. TCRdb pairs this DNA with a much larger clone's protein that differs at residue 5, likely a read error; the protein shown was translated from the DNA. The chain is built from TRDV1 and TRDJ1; TRDD3 agrees at 9 bases. TCRdb is silent on the J gene; assignment here came from matching the DNA to germline. The germline CDR1 and CDR2 sequences are TSWWSYY and QGS. The CDR3 runs 24 residues. V lost 4 bases to trimming and J lost 0 bases; unmatched junction nucleotides: 30. The CDR3 spells CALGASPLGPGDTSTPPYTDKLIF. CDR3 in DNA: TGTGCTCTTGGGGCGTCCCCCCTTGGCCCTGGGGATACGAGTACCCCTCCGTACACCGATAAACTCATCTTT.

This clone was seen only a few times. TCRdb pairs this DNA with a much larger clone's protein that differs at residue 9, likely a read error; the protein shown was translated from the DNA. The chain employs TRDV2 and TRDJ1; 7 bases are a match to TRDD3. The CDR3 loop spans 15 amino acids. Looked up from germline, CDR1 is GEAIGNYY and CDR2 is EKD. J gave up 10 bases and V 0 bases, and 13 bases lay outside the gene matches. The CDR3 sequence is CACDTVGPEDTGLIF. In DNA form, the CDR3 reads TGTGCCTGTGACACCGTTGGCCCGGAGGATACGGGACTCATCTTT.

A few counts support this clone. Given a far larger clone just one base away, this is likely a sequencing read error. Additional DNA sequences in this sample encode the identical CDR3. The chain joins TRDV2 to TRDJ1; D unresolved. This CDR3 is 15 amino acids long. Germline CDR1 reads GEAIGNYY; CDR2 reads EKD. The CDR3 reads CACDSLYSYTDKLIF. CDR3 nucleotides: TGTGCCTGTGACTCCCTGTACTCGTACACCGATAAACTCATATTT.

Comment on this clone: TCRdb's protein for this DNA is that of a much larger clone and differs from the translation at residue 4, likely a read error; the protein shown is the DNA translation. V gene TRDV2 combines with J gene TRDJ1; 10 bases align to TRDD3. The CDR3 runs 15 residues. Trimming cost V 5 bases and J 7 bases; bases outside gene matches: 12. The germline CDR1 and CDR2 sequences are GEAIGNYY and EKD. The CDR3 DNA follows: TGTGCCTGTGGCAAGATGGGGGATACTGGCCCTAAACTCATCTTT. This translates into CACGKMGDTGPKLIF.

This clone is classed as medium-sized. No DNA is shown, since the ends of the CDR3 on it are uncertain; the CDR3 is the one TCRdb lists. The V gene reported is TRAV29/DV5; the J gene is uncalled; the table gives TRDD3 as D, unverified against the DNA. Ends included, the CDR3 has 26 residues. Germline CDR1 reads NSMFDY; CDR2 reads ISSIKDK. CDR3 sequence reads: CSVLLCSKRGSLFNFCGLGYTDKLIF.

On this clone itself: The protein recorded in TCRdb matches a much larger clone and deviates from this DNA's translation at residue 4, suggesting a read error; the protein here is obtained by translating the DNA. The CDR3: CACGTVLGDTQTWDTRQMFF. CDR3 DNA: TGTGCCTGTGGCACCGTACTGGGGGATACGCAAACCTGGGACACCCGACAGATGTTTTTC. This chain uses TRDV2 with TRDJ3; 13 nucleotides agree with TRDD3. Looked up from germline, CDR1 is GEAIGNYY and CDR2 is EKD. The CDR3 totals 20 residues.

Sample share makes this clone medium-sized. The V and J genes are TRDV2 and TRDJ1; 8 nucleotides match TRDD3. V shed 5 bases, J shed 1 base, and the junction held 17 bases outside the gene matches. This CDR3 is built from 18 residues. Germline V gives CDR1 GEAIGNYY, CDR2 EKD. This CDR3 is CACVPLTGGHRRTDKLIF. The DNA for the CDR3 is TGTGCCTGTGTCCCCCTTACTGGGGGGCACCGTCGCACCGATAAACTCATCTTT.

As concerns this clone: TCRdb shows a much larger clone's protein in place of this DNA's translation, and the two differ at residue 15, likely through a read error; the protein shown is translated from the DNA. The J gene is TRDJ3, the V gene TRDV2, with TRDD3 identical over 8 bases. J lost 9 bases, V lost 3 bases, and 24 bases had no gene match. This CDR3 is 21 amino acids long. The germline V gene has CDR1 GEAIGNYY and CDR2 EKD. The CDR3 nucleotides are TGTGCCTGTGACGCGTACTGGGGGTCCCATGGAAATGACCCGGGCACCCGACAGATGTTTTTC. This translates into CACDAYWGSHGNDPGTRQMFF.